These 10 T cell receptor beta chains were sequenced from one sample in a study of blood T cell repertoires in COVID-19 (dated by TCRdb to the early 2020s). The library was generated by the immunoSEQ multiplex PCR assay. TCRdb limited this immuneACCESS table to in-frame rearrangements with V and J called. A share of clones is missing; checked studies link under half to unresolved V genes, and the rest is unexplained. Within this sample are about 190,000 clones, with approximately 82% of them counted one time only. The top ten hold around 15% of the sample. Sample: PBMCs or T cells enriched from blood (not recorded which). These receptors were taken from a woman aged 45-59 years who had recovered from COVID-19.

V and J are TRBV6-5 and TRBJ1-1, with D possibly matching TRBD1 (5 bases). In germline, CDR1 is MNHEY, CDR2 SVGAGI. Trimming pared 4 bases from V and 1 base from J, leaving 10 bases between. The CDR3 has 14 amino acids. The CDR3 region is CASSFVGANTEAFF. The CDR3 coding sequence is TGTGCCAGCAGTTTTGTTGGGGCGAACACTGAAGCTTTCTTT.

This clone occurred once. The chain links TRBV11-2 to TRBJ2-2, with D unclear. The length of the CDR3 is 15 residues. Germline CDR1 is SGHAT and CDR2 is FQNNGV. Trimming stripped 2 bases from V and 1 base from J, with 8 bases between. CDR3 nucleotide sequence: TGTGCCAGCAGCTTATGGGCTGGGAACACCGGGGAGCTGTTTTTT. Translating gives CASSLWAGNTGELFF.

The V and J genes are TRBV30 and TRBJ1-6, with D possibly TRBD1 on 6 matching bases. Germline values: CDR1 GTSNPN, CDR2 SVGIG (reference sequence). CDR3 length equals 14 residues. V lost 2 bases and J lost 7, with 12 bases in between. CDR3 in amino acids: CAWSRQAGNSPLHF. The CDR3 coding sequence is TGTGCCTGGAGTAGACAGGCCGGGAATTCACCCCTCCACTTT.

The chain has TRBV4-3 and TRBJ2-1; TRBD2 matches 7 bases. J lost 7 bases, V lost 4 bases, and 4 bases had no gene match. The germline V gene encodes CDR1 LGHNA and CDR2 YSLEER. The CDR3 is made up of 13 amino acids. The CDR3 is CASSPGLVNEQFF. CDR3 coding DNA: TGCGCCAGCAGCCCCGGACTAGTAAATGAGCAGTTCTTC.

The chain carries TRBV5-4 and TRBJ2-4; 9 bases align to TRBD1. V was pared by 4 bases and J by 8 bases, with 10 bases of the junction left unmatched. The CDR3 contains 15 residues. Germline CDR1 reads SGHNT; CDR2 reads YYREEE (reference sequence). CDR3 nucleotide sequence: TGTGCCAGCAGCCTTTACCGGACAGGGGACGACATTCAGTACTTC. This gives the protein CASSLYRTGDDIQYF. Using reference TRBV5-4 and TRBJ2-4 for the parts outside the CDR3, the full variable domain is ETGVTQSPTHLIKTRGQQVTLRCSSQSGHNTVSWYQQALGQGPQFIFQYYREEENGRGNFPPRFSGLQFPNYSSELNVNALELDDSALYLCASSLYRTGDDIQYFGAGTRLSVL.

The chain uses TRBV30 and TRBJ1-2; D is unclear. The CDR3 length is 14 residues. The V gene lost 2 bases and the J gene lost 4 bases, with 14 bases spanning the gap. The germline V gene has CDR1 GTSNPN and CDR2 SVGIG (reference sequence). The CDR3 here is CAWSQRPAGYGYTF. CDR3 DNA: TGTGCCTGGAGTCAGAGGCCCGCTGGCTATGGCTACACCTTC. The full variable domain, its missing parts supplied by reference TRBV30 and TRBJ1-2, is SQTIHQWPATLVQPVGSPLSLECTVEGTSNPNLYWYRQAAGRGLQLLFYSVGIGQISSEVPQNLSASRPQDRQFILSSKKLLLSDSGFYLCAWSQRPAGYGYTFGSGTRLTVV.

The CDR3 bases are TGTGCCAGCAGTACTCGTCCCGGGACAGTGTACTATGGCTACACCTTC. It yields the protein CASSTRPGTVYYGYTF. The V gene is TRBV27, the J gene TRBJ1-2; 7 bases match TRBD1. The CDR3 is 16 amino acids. The V and J ends lost 5 bases and 3 bases, in that order; junction bases with no gene match: 12. CDR1 and CDR2 from the germline V gene are MNHEY and SMNVEV (reference sequence).

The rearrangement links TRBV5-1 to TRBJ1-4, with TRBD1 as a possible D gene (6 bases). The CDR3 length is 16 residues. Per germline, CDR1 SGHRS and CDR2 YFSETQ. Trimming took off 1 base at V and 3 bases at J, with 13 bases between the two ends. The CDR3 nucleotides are TGCGCCAGCAGCTTGATGTCAGGGGCATCTAATGAAAAACTGTTTTTT. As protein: CASSLMSGASNEKLFF.

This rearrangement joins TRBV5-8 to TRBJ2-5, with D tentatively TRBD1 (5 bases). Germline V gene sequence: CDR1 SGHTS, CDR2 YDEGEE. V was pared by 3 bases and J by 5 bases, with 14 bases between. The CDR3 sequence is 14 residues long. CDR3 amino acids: CASSSAGFGETQYF. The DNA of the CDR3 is TGTGCCAGCAGCTCCGCAGGGTTTGGGGAGACCCAGTACTTC.

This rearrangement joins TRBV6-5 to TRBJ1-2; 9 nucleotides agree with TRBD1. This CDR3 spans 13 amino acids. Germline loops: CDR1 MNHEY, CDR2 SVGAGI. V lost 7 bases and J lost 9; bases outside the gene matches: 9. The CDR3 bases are TGTGCCAGCACAGGACAGGGGATTTGGCGCTACACCTTC. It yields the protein CASTGQGIWRYTF.